These T cell receptor beta chains were read from a single sample in a study of CD8 T cells in Susac syndrome. Via MiXCR, TCRdb re-called the immunoSEQ multiplex PCR reads, giving one row per CDR3 protein. There are some 260,000 distinct CDR3 sequences in the sample; approximately 81% occur only once, and approximately 0.11% lies in the top ten. Sequencing used CD8+ T cells from PBMCs. The receptors were sampled from a human donor with multiple sclerosis. CDR3s include the opening cysteine and the closing phenylalanine or tryptophan. Each record gives: D gene, J gene, clone size, V gene, CDR3 protein, CDR3 DNA. D genes are given only for firm matches. The size entry is marked missing in some rows and otherwise reads once, few, many or a size class.

d_call: NA; j_call: TRBJ2-3; clone_size: NA; v_call: TRBV3-1; cdr3_aa: CASSQAGGPRDTQYF; cdr3_nt: TGTGCCAGCAGCCAAGCAGGAGGGCCAAGAGATACGCAGTATTTT
d_call: TRBD1; j_call: TRBJ1-4; clone_size: NA; v_call: TRBV4-1; cdr3_aa: CASSLAGTGNEKLFF; cdr3_nt: TGCGCCAGCAGCCTTGCCGGGACAGGAAATGAAAAACTGTTTTTT
d_call: TRBD2; j_call: TRBJ2-3; clone_size: NA; v_call: TRBV27; cdr3_aa: CASSLSSGPAIDTQYF; cdr3_nt: TGTGCCAGCAGTTTATCTAGCGGGCCCGCTATCGATACGCAGTATTTT
d_call: TRBD1; j_call: TRBJ1-4; clone_size: NA; v_call: TRBV27; cdr3_aa: CASSSGPGTVEKLFF; cdr3_nt: TGTGCCAGCAGTTCGGGGCCAGGGACAGTTGAAAAACTGTTTTTT
d_call: TRBD1; j_call: TRBJ1-1; clone_size: once; v_call: TRBV20-1; cdr3_aa: CSPTDRGAWNSEAFF; cdr3_nt: TGCAGTCCAACCGACAGGGGGGCCTGGAACTCTGAAGCTTTCTTT
d_call: TRBD1; j_call: TRBJ2-3; clone_size: NA; v_call: TRBV7-2; cdr3_aa: CASSVTGQGVEDTQYF; cdr3_nt: TGTGCCAGCAGCGTCACGGGACAGGGGGTCGAAGATACGCAGTATTTT
d_call: NA; j_call: TRBJ1-1; clone_size: NA; v_call: TRBV10-3; cdr3_aa: CAIRIDTEAFF; cdr3_nt: TGTGCCATCCGCATAGACACTGAAGCTTTCTTT
d_call: NA; j_call: TRBJ2-5; clone_size: few; v_call: TRBV9; cdr3_aa: CASSVDVAGPVIQETQYF; cdr3_nt: TGTGCCAGCAGCGTAGACGTGGCAGGCCCCGTGATTCAAGAGACCCAGTACTTC
d_call: TRBD2; j_call: TRBJ2-1; clone_size: once; v_call: TRBV11-2; cdr3_aa: CASSLGGVLAAPYNEQFF; cdr3_nt: TGTGCCAGCAGCTTAGGTGGAGTACTAGCGGCCCCCTACAATGAGCAGTTCTTC
d_call: TRBD1; j_call: TRBJ1-5; clone_size: NA; v_call: TRBV6-6; cdr3_aa: CASSIGERTGGEPQHF; cdr3_nt: TGTGCCAGCAGTATAGGGGAACGGACAGGGGGGGAGCCCCAGCATTTT
d_call: TRBD2; j_call: TRBJ2-7; clone_size: NA; v_call: TRBV9; cdr3_aa: CASSVGLAEFSYEQYF; cdr3_nt: TGTGCCAGCAGCGTGGGACTAGCGGAATTCTCCTACGAGCAGTACTTC
d_call: NA; j_call: TRBJ2-3; clone_size: NA; v_call: TRBV9; cdr3_aa: CASSVVGSDTQYF; cdr3_nt: TGTGCCAGCAGCGTAGTCGGATCAGATACGCAGTATTTT
d_call: TRBD1; j_call: TRBJ2-2; clone_size: NA; v_call: TRBV11-2; cdr3_aa: CASSTGGSGELFF; cdr3_nt: TGTGCCAGCTCAACAGGGGGCTCCGGGGAGCTGTTTTTT
d_call: NA; j_call: TRBJ1-3; clone_size: NA; v_call: TRBV7-9; cdr3_aa: CASSQQGTSGNTIYF; cdr3_nt: TGTGCCAGCAGCCAACAGGGTACCTCTGGAAACACCATATATTTT
d_call: TRBD1; j_call: TRBJ2-3; clone_size: once; v_call: TRBV28; cdr3_aa: CASSFNRQGYGTDTQYF; cdr3_nt: TGTGCCAGCAGTTTCAACAGACAGGGTTATGGCACAGATACGCAGTATTTT
d_call: NA; j_call: TRBJ2-1; clone_size: NA; v_call: TRBV12-3/TRBV12-4; cdr3_aa: CAVQGISYNEQFF; cdr3_nt: TGTGCCGTCCAGGGTATTTCCTACAATGAGCAGTTCTTC
d_call: NA; j_call: TRBJ2-3; clone_size: NA; v_call: TRBV7-9; cdr3_aa: CASSLRGMDTQYF; cdr3_nt: TGTGCCAGCAGCTTACGAGGGATGGATACGCAGTATTTT
d_call: NA; j_call: TRBJ2-7; clone_size: once; v_call: TRBV7-6; cdr3_aa: CASSLRGEGYEQYF; cdr3_nt: TGTGCCAGCAGCTTAAGGGGGGAGGGCTACGAGCAGTACTTC
d_call: TRBD1; j_call: TRBJ2-7; clone_size: few; v_call: TRBV20-1; cdr3_aa: CSAKVDRVTYEQYF; cdr3_nt: TGCAGTGCTAAGGTGGACAGGGTGACCTACGAGCAGTACTTC
d_call: NA; j_call: TRBJ1-2; clone_size: NA; v_call: TRBV27; cdr3_aa: CASSPSNYGYTF; cdr3_nt: TGTGCCAGCAGTCCTTCCAACTATGGCTACACCTTC
d_call: TRBD2; j_call: TRBJ2-7; clone_size: few; v_call: TRBV6-8; cdr3_aa: CASSWQLGPGLATYEQYF; cdr3_nt: TGTGCCAGCAGTTGGCAGTTGGGACCGGGACTAGCGACCTACGAGCAGTACTTC
d_call: NA; j_call: TRBJ2-6; clone_size: NA; v_call: TRBV11-2; cdr3_aa: CASREGGSGANVLTF; cdr3_nt: TGTGCCAGCAGGGAGGGTGGGTCTGGGGCCAACGTCCTGACTTTC
d_call: TRBD2; j_call: TRBJ2-7; clone_size: NA; v_call: TRBV12-3/TRBV12-4; cdr3_aa: CASRTGSGAEQYF; cdr3_nt: TGTGCCAGCAGGACCGGGAGCGGGGCCGAGCAGTACTTC
d_call: TRBD1; j_call: TRBJ2-7; clone_size: NA; v_call: TRBV5-4; cdr3_aa: CASSYSGTGFYEQYF; cdr3_nt: TGTGCCAGCAGCTACTCCGGGACAGGGTTCTACGAGCAGTACTTC